Listed below are T cell receptor beta chains from one sample, sequenced in a study of blood T cell repertoires in COVID-19. Using immunoSEQ multiplex PCR, the repertoire was profiled, and TCRdb retains in-frame clones only, with some absent. The repertoire holds some 80,000 clones, with 85% as singletons. The specimen sequenced was peripheral blood. These receptors were taken from a man older than 75 with active or convalescent COVID-19. The CDR3 runs from the conserved cysteine through the conserved F or W. Each record gives: V gene, CDR3 protein.

TRBV5-8 | CASSLSGYDYGYTF
TRBV5-8 | CASSLAIAPDTQYF
TRBV5-8 | CASSARRAPETQYF
TRBV19 | CASSPQAGGYTF
TRBV5-6 | CASRLGLAGGQGTDTQYF
TRBV7-2 | CASSLGQGDPEAFF
TRBV25-1 | CASSKGGRDGYTF
TRBV5-1 | CASTWGRGLDSPLHF
TRBV19 | CASNERTGGANYGYTF
TRBV28 | CASSITRNEQFF
TRBV9 | CASSVVSSRGSTDTQYF
TRBV7-2 | CASSTTGTYNSPLHF
TRBV7-9 | CASSRPGGTEAFF
TRBV15 | CATSRDLATNEKLFF
TRBV29-1 | CSARQGNYGYTF
TRBV29-1 | CSVQTKAGNEQFF
TRBV5-1 | CASSSGQAGTEAFF
TRBV29-1 | CSASTGQETQYF
TRBV7-2 | CASSLGRGRTDTQYF
TRBV14 | CASSQQGLNEQFF
TRBV24-1 | CATEGQGNTGELFF
TRBV11-2 | CASSTGYGNTIYF
TRBV24-1 | CATSDGGASQETQYF
TRBV5-4 | CASSGGTSGGSSYNEQFF
TRBV6-5 | CASKRQENSPLHF
TRBV7-2 | CASSLDGVAGQWETQYF
TRBV7-3 | CASGRGLATGELFF
TRBV27 | CASSSGQVQETQYF
TRBV25-1 | CASSGGFGYNSPLHF